This T cell receptor (beta chain) stems from a study of molecular identifiers for immune sequencing clone quantification. Study-level results: Identical TCR molecules that share a barcode could lead to an underestimation of highly expanded clone sizes.

As for this clonotype: Its specificity is unknown.

In preparing bulk TCR libraries, previously described methods and listed TCR primers were used. Using its own MiXCR run on the PCR reads, TCRdb lists one record per CDR3 protein. The data contain 550,000 to 750,000 distinct CDR3 sequences, around 20% of them singletons. The TCR sequence derives from a human donor in good health. Some libraries in this study had Jurkat cell RNA spiked in. The sample consisted of naive CD8+ T cells from blood, with Jurkat cell RNA spiked in. Sample subset: FACS-sorted CD8+CD4-CCR7+CD45RA+ naive T cells.

This CDR3 is CASSIGARLAGEFFGTDTQYF. CDR3 DNA: TGTGCCAGTAGTATTGGGGCGCGGCTAGCGGGAGAATTCTTTGGGACAGATACGCAGTATTTT. The V gene is TRBV19, the J gene TRBJ2-3, with TRBD2 matching over 10 bases. The CDR3 length is 21 residues. Germline loops: CDR1 LNHDA, CDR2 SQIVND (reference sequence). With 3 bases clipped from V and 3 bases from J, the junction kept 21 bases outside the gene matches.